This TCR beta chain was captured by sequencing in a study of T cell responses to AZD1222 COVID-19 vaccine. Repertoires were generated with immunoSEQ multiplex PCR, while TCRdb's copy carries only in-frame clones and drops some. The table lists about 140,000 clones, roughly 90% of them singletons. CDR3 size: 15 residues. V was clipped by 7 bases and J by 0 bases, with 13 bases between them. Germline V gene data show CDR1 as SGHVS and CDR2 as FQNEAQ. The sequences come from peripheral blood, collected 28 days after the second AZD1222 dose. The clonotype was recovered from an adult who received the AZD1222 COVID-19 vaccine. This chain joins TRBV7-8 and TRBJ1-5, with a tentative D call TRBD1 (6 bases). CDR3 in amino acids: CASTLGQYSNQPQHF. In DNA, the CDR3 is TGTGCCAGCACCCTCGGACAGTATAGCAATCAGCCCCAGCATTTT.